This T cell receptor (beta chain) was documented in a study of CD8 T cells in ankylosing spondylitis. Regarding the study as a whole: Significant enrichment of disease-linked clones was reportedly seen in matched ankylosing spondylitis synovial fluid. Disease-linked clones bore a CD8+ phenotype, appearing relatively rarely in peripheral blood.

Quantitative 5'-RACE with molecular barcodes produced the TCR beta libraries. MiXCR was run by TCRdb on the 5' RACE reads, yielding one entry per CDR3 protein. The table has about 250,000 distinct CDR3 sequences, under 30% seen once; the top ten hold over 0.55%. In this sample, this clonotype turned up a few times. Its antigen is undetermined. Germline-derived CDR1 and CDR2 are SGHVS and FQNEAQ. The ends lost 4 bases at V and 5 bases at J; junction bases unmatched: 10. The length of the CDR3 is 16 residues. This TCR came from a male donor with ankylosing spondylitis or in good health (not recorded which). Sequencing was performed on blood, either unsorted or a sorted T cell fraction (not recorded which). The chain links TRBV7-8 to TRBJ2-5; 10 nucleotides match TRBD2. The CDR3 DNA follows: TGTGCCAGCAGCTCCCCCACTAGCGGGAATGAGGAGACCCAGTACTTC. Its protein product is CASSSPTSGNEETQYF.